Presented here are 20 T cell receptor beta chains from one specimen sequenced in a study of shared clonotypes between healthy human individuals. Sequenced by immunoSEQ multiplex PCR; TCRdb stores in-frame clones only, minus some. The sample has roughly 1,100,000 clones, 75% seen once; the top ten hold over 1.3%. The material sequenced was memory CD4+ T cells sorted from blood. This sample's subset: CD45RA-negative fraction. Receptors were obtained from a man younger than 35 in good health.

For the CDR3, the DNA is TGTGCCAGCATGGGCAGCGCACAAGAGACCCAGTACTTC. Amino acids: CASMGSAQETQYF. The chain links TRBV2 to TRBJ2-5; D gene uncertain. Trimming stripped 7 bases from V and 2 bases from J, with 11 bases between. The CDR3 covers 13 residues. CDR1 SNHLY and CDR2 FYNNEI come from the germline V gene. Full variable domain (rest looked up from reference TRBV2 and TRBJ2-5): EPEVTQTPSHQVTQMGQEVILRCVPISNHLYFYWYRQILGQKVEFLVSFYNNEISEKSEIFDDQFSVERPDGSNFTLKIRSTKLEDSAMYFCASMGSAQETQYFGPGTRLLVL.

This chain connects TRBV30 to TRBJ2-1; weak D call: TRBD1 (5 bases). The CDR3 runs to 14 residues. The germline V gene encodes CDR1 GTSNPN and CDR2 SVGIG (reference sequence). V was pared by 2 bases and J by 3 bases, with 11 bases between. The CDR3 region is CAWSPPTVYNEQFF. In DNA, the CDR3 is TGTGCCTGGAGTCCCCCGACAGTCTACAATGAGCAGTTCTTC.

The chain combines TRBV7-2 with TRBJ1-6; D gene ambiguous. CDR3 length equals 13 residues. The V and J ends lost 2 bases and 8 bases respectively, with 7 bases between them. Per germline, CDR1 SGHTA and CDR2 FQGNSA. CDR3 sequence: CASSLPPDSPLHF. As DNA, the CDR3 is TGTGCCAGCAGCTTACCCCCAGATTCACCCCTCCACTTT.

This chain links TRBV12-5 with TRBJ1-6; D is perhaps TRBD1 (5 bases). The CDR3 is 16 amino acids. CDR1 LGHNT and CDR2 FRNRAP come from the germline V gene. The V gene lost 3 bases and the J gene lost 7 bases, with 16 bases spanning the gap. The CDR3 is CASGFNAQGSNSPLHF. CDR3 nucleotides: TGTGCTAGTGGTTTCAACGCTCAGGGTAGCAATTCACCCCTCCACTTT.

This clone was recorded a few times. The chain is built from TRBV4-3 and TRBJ1-4, with no clear D. Germline CDR1 reads LGHNA; CDR2 reads YSLEER. CDR3 length equals 16 residues. The V gene lost 2 bases and the J gene lost 0 bases, with 10 bases spanning the gap. This CDR3 reads CASSQSPTATNEKLFF. The CDR3 bases are TGCGCCAGCAGCCAATCGCCTACTGCAACTAATGAAAAACTGTTTTTT.

The chain uses TRBV29-1 and TRBJ2-3, with TRBD1 identical over 7 bases. This CDR3 is built from 15 residues. CDR1 is SQVTM, CDR2 ANQGSEA, per germline. V shed 8 bases, J shed 1 base, and the junction held 12 bases outside the gene matches. The DNA of the CDR3 is TGCAGCACACGGGGACAGCAACGGCGCACAGATACGCAGTATTTT. As protein: CSTRGQQRRTDTQYF.

The J gene is TRBJ1-1, the V gene TRBV12-5; D is unclear. Trimming took off 6 bases at V and 8 bases at J, with 10 bases between the two ends. CDR1 and CDR2 (germline): LGHNT, FRNRAP. This CDR3 has 11 amino acids. The CDR3 DNA reads TGTGCTAGTGGAAACCGGGTGGAAGCTTTCTTT. Translation gives CASGNRVEAFF.

This chain connects TRBV6-4 to TRBJ1-6; 7 positions match TRBD1. The junction had 14 bases not matched to a gene; V was cut back by 6 bases and J by 0 bases. The CDR3 runs 19 residues. The germline V gene has CDR1 MRHNA and CDR2 SNTAGT. The CDR3 region is CASSESAWTGGSYNSPLHF. CDR3 coding DNA: TGTGCCAGCAGCGAATCGGCTTGGACAGGCGGCTCCTATAATTCACCCCTCCACTTT.

This clone was seen at least ten times. The gene calls are TRBV9 and TRBJ1-2; TRBD1 matches 11 bases. CDR1 and CDR2 (germline): SGDLS, YYNGEE. The CDR3 totals 16 residues. The V and J ends lost 2 bases and 0 bases, in that order; junction bases with no gene match: 3. This CDR3 reads CASSVGTGGTNYGYTF. Here the CDR3 DNA reads TGTGCCAGCAGCGTCGGGACAGGGGGTACTAACTATGGCTACACCTTC.

The genes are TRBV10-3 and TRBJ1-3, with D unresolved. CDR1 ENHRY and CDR2 SYGVKD come from the germline V gene. The germline V and J ends were trimmed by 10 bases and 5 bases, with 18 bases remaining between them. The CDR3 length is 14 residues. CDR3 coding DNA: TGTGCCACCTCGATATCTTGGTCTAGAAACACCATATATTTT. It is translated as CATSISWSRNTIYF.

The chain carries TRBV11-3 and TRBJ2-2, with D unclear. V gave up 3 bases and J gave up 2 bases, with 7 bases separating them. Germline assignment: CDR1 SGHNT and CDR2 YENEEA. The CDR3 contains 14 residues. In DNA form, the CDR3 reads TGTGCCAGCAGCTTCGGCAGTAACACCGGGGAGCTGTTTTTT. It codes for CASSFGSNTGELFF.

This chain uses TRBV6-1 with TRBJ2-3; D is undetermined. Germline V CDR1 and CDR2: MNHNS, SASEGT. Trimming pared 4 bases from V and 0 bases from J, leaving 2 bases between. This CDR3 spans 12 amino acids. In DNA form, the CDR3 reads TGTGCCAGCAGTGTCAGCACAGATACGCAGTATTTT. This gives the protein CASSVSTDTQYF.

This clone was seen a few times. The chain links TRBV5-1 to TRBJ1-3; D possibly corresponds to TRBD1 (6 bases). The CDR3 is made up of 17 amino acids. Trimming pared 3 bases from V and 2 bases from J, leaving 18 bases between. Germline CDR1 SGHRS, CDR2 YFSETQ. CDR3 bases: TGCGCCAGCAGCTCGCGGATCACCGGGACAACTGGAAACACCATATATTTT. It translates to CASSSRITGTTGNTIYF. Full variable domain (outside the CDR3, taken from reference TRBV5-1 and TRBJ1-3): KAGVTQTPRYLIKTRGQQVTLSCSPISGHRSVSWYQQTPGQGLQFLFEYFSETQRNKGNFPGRFSGRQFSNSRSEMNVSTLELGDSALYLCASSSRITGTTGNTIYFGEGSWLTVV.

This chain joins TRBV7-2 and TRBJ1-1; 7 bases fit TRBD1. CDR3 size: 16 residues. The trim removed 4 bases at V and 0 bases at J, leaving 8 bases unmatched. Germline V CDR1 and CDR2: SGHTA, FQGNSA. The CDR3 DNA reads TGTGCCAGCAGCTCCAGAATGGGACAGCTGAACACTGAAGCTTTCTTT. This encodes CASSSRMGQLNTEAFF.

This clone was found a few times. CDR3 protein: CASSVAGGQRETQYF. CDR3 coding DNA: TGTGCCAGCAGCGTAGCGGGAGGGCAAAGGGAGACCCAGTACTTC. The chain combines TRBV2 with TRBJ2-5; 11 nucleotides agree with TRBD2. The CDR3 sequence is 15 residues long. Unmatched junction bases numbered 8, after V lost 6 bases and J lost 5 bases. Germline values: CDR1 SNHLY, CDR2 FYNNEI.

The rearrangement uses TRBV7-9 and TRBJ2-3; TRBD2 matches 8 bases. The junction had 6 bases not matched to a gene; V was cut back by 5 bases and J by 2 bases. The CDR3 spans 15 residues. Germline lookup yields CDR1 SEHNR and CDR2 FQNEAQ (reference sequence). CDR3 protein: CASSPWTSTTDTQYF. CDR3 nucleotide sequence: TGTGCCAGCAGCCCATGGACTAGCACCACAGATACGCAGTATTTT.

The chain carries TRBV19 and TRBJ1-4; D uncertain. Germline V gene sequence: CDR1 LNHDA, CDR2 SQIVND (reference sequence). With 5 bases removed from V and 8 bases from J, the gap between germline ends came to 12 bases. The CDR3 loop spans 13 amino acids. The DNA of the CDR3 is TGTGCCAGTAGTCGGACTCGTCTAGAAAAACTGTTTTTT. The encoded protein is CASSRTRLEKLFF.

The chain carries TRBV2 and TRBJ1-1; perhaps TRBD1 as D (6 bases). The CDR3 covers 13 residues. Germline CDR1 is SNHLY and CDR2 is FYNNEI. V was shortened by 8 bases and J by 0 bases, with 10 bases between the two germline ends. CDR3 sequence reads: CASLTGMNTEAFF. CDR3 coding DNA: TGTGCCAGCTTGACAGGAATGAACACTGAAGCTTTCTTT.

The V call is TRBV7-2, the J call TRBJ1-5, with a tentative D call TRBD1 (5 bases). V was pared by 2 bases and J by 6 bases, with 11 bases between. CDR1 and CDR2 (germline): SGHTA, FQGNSA. The CDR3 contains 14 residues. CDR3 coding DNA: TGTGCCAGCAGCTTATCAGGGTATGGTCAGCCCCAGCATTTT. Amino acids: CASSLSGYGQPQHF.

The gene calls are TRBV6-5 and TRBJ2-7, with a weak D call TRBD2 (5 bases). V shed 0 bases and J shed 5 bases, with 11 bases lying between them. Germline lookup yields CDR1 MNHEY and CDR2 SVGAGI. This CDR3 comprises 14 residues. This CDR3 reads CASSYSPGGNEQYF. In DNA, the CDR3 is TGTGCCAGCAGTTACTCTCCAGGAGGCAACGAGCAGTACTTC.